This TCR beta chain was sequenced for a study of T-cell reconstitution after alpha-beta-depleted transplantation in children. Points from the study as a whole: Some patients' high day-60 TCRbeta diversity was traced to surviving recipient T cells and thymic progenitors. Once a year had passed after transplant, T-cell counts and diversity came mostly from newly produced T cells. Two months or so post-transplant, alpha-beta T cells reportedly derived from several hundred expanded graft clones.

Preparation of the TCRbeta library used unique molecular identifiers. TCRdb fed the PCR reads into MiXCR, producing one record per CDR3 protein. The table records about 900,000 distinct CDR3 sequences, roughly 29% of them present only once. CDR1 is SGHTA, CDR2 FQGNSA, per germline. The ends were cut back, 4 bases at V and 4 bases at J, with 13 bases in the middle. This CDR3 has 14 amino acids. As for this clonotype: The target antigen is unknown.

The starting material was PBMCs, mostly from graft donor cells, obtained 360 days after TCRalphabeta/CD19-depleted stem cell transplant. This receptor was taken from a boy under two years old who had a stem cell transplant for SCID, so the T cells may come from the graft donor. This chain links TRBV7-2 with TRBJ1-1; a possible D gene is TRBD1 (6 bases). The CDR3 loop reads CASSSTGPRTEAFF. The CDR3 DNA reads TGTGCCAGCAGCTCCACAGGGCCCCGCACTGAAGCTTTCTTT.